This TCR beta chain was recovered during a study of naive and memory T cell subsets. TCR cDNA received a 3' ligated oligonucleotide that carried a UMI. Unsorted total RNA, about 1 to 1000 ng, was DNase treated before reverse transcription. The table lists this clonotype with many counts. Its target is unknown. The CDR3 runs to 17 residues. Germline V gene sequence: CDR1 DFQATT, CDR2 SNEGSKA (reference sequence). Losses at the gene ends were 6 bases for V and 0 bases for J; bases not matched to a gene: 11. Study outcomes and limitations: Potentially, T cell activation and differentiation skew this RNA-based measurement.

Ligated cDNA underwent four rounds of PCR with nested alpha and beta constant region primers and SP2. TCRdb fed the 5' RACE reads into MiXCR, producing one record per CDR3 protein. Of 30,000 or so distinct CDR3 sequences in the sample, roughly 17% are singletons; the top ten hold 2.6%. This receptor was identified in a female donor in good health. The J gene is TRBJ2-6, the V gene TRBV20-1, with 7 bases lining up with TRBD1. CDR3 residues: CSAPADRRSSGANVLTF. The CDR3 DNA reads as TGCAGTGCCCCGGCGGACAGGCGAAGCTCTGGGGCCAACGTCCTGACTTTC.